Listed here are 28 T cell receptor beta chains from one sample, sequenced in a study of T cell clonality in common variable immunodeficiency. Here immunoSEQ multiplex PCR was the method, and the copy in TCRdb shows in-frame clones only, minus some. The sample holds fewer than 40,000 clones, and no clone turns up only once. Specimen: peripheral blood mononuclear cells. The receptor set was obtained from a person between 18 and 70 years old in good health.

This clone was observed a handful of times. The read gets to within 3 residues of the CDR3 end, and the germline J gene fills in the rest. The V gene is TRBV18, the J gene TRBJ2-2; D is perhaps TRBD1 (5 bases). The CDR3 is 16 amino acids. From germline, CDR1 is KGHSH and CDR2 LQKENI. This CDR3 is CASSTDLGGGANVLFF. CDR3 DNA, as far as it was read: TGTGCCAGCTCAACGGATCTCGGTGGTGGGGCCAACGTG.

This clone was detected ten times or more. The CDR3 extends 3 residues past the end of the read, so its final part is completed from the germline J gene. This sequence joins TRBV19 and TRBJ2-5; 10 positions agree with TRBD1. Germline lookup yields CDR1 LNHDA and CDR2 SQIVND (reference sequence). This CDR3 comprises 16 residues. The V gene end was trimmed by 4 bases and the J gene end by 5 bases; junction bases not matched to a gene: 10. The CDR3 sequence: CASSSTPGQGFETQYF. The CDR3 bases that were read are TGTGCCAGTAGTAGCACCCCGGGACAGGGGTTCGAGACC. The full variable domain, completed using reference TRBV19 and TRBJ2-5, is DGGITQSPKYLFRKEGQNVTLSCEQNLNHDAMYWYRQDPGQGLRLIYYSQIVNDFQKGDIAEGYSVSREKKESFPLTVTSAQKNPTAFYLCASSSTPGQGFETQYFGPGTRLLVL.

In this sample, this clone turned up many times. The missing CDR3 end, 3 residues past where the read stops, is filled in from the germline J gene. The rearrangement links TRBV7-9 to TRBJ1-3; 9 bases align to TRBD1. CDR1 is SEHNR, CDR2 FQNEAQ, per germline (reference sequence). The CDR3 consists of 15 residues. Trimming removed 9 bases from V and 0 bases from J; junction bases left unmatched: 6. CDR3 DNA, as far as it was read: TGTGCCAGTAACTCACAGGGGGCCTCTGGAAACACC. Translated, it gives CASNSQGASGNT. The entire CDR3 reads CASNSQGASGNTIYF.

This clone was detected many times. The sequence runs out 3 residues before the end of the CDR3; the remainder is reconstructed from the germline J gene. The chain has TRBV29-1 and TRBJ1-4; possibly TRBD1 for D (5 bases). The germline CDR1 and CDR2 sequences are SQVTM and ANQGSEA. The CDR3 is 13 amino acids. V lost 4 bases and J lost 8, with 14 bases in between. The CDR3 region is CSVASGAGEKLFF. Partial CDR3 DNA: TGCAGCGTTGCCTCCGGGGCGGGGGAAAAA.

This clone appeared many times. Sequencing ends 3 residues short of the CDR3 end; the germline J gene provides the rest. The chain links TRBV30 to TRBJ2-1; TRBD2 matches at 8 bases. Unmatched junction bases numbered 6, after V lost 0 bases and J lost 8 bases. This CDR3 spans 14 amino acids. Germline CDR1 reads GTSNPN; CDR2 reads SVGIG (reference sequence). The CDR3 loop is CAWSVGAGVDEQFF. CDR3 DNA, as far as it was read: TGTGCCTGGAGTGTAGGAGCGGGAGTCGATGAG.

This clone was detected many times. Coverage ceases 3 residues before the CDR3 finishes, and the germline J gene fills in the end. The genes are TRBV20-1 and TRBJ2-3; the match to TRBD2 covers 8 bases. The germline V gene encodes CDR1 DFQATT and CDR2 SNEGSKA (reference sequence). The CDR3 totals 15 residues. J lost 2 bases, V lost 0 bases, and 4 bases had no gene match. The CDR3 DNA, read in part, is TGCAGTGCTAGAGAAGCGGGGGAATACACAGATACG. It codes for CSAREAGEYTDT. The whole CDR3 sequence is CSAREAGEYTDTQYF.

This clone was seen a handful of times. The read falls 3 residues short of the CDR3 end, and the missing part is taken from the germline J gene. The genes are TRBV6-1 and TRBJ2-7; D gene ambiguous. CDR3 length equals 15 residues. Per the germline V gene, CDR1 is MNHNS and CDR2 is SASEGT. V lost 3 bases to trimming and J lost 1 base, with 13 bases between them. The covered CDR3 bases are TGTGCCAGCAGTGAGTTTGCCAGGCTATCCTACGAG. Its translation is CASSEFARLSYE. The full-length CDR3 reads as CASSEFARLSYEQYF.

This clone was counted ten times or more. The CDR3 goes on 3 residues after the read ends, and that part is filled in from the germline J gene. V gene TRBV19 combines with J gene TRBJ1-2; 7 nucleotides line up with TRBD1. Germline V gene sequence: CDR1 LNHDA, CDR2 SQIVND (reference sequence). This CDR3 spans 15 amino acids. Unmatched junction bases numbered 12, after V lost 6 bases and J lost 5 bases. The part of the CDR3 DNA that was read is TGTGCCAGTAGACGCGGTCAGGGGGTAGAATATGGC. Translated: CASRRGQGVEYG. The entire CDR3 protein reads CASRRGQGVEYGYTF.

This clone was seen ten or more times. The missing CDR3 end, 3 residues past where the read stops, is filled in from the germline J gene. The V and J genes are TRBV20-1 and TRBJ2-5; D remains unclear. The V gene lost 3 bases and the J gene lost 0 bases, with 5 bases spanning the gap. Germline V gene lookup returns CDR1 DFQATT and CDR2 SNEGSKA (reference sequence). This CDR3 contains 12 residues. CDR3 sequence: CSASQNQETQYF. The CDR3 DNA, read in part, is TGCAGTGCTAGTCAGAACCAAGAGACC.

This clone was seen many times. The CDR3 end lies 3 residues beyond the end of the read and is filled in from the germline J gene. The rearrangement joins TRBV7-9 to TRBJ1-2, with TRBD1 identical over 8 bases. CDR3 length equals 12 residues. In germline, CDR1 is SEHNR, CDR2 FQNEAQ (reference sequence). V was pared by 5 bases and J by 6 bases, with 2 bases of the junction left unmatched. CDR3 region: CASSLTGDGYTF. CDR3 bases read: TGTGCCAGCAGCCTGACAGGGGATGGC.

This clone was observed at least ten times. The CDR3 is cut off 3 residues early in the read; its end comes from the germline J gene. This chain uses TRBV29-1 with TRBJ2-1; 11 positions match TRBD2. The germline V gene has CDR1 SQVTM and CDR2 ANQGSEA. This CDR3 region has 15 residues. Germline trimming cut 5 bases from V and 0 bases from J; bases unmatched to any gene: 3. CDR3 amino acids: CSVRTSGSSYNEQFF. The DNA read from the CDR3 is TGCAGCGTTCGAACTAGCGGGAGCTCCTACAATGAG.

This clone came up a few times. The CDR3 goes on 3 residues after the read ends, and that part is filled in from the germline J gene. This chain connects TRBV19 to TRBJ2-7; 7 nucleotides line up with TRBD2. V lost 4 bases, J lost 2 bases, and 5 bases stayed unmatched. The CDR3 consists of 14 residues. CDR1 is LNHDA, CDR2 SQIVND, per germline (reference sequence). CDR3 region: CASSTRTSPYEQYF. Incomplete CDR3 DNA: TGTGCCAGTAGTACTAGGACTAGTCCCTACGAG.

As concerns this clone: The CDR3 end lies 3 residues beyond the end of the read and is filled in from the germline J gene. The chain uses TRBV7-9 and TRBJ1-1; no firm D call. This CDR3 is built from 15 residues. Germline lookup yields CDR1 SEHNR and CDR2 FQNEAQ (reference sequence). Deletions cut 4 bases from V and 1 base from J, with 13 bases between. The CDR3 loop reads CASSYLEKSNTEAFF. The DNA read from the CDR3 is TGTGCCAGCAGCTATCTAGAGAAATCGAACACTGAA. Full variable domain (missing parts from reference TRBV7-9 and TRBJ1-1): DTGVSQNPRHKITKRGQNVTFRCDPISEHNRLYWYRQTLGQGPEFLTYFQNEAQLEKSRLLSDRFSAERPKGSFSTLEIQRTEQGDSAMYLCASSYLEKSNTEAFFGQGTRLTVV.

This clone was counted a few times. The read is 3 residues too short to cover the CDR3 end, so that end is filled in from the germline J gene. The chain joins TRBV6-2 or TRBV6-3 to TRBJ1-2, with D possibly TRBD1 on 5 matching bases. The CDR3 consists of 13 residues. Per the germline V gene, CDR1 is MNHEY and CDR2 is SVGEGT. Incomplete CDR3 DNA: TGTGCCAGCAGCTCCTTGGGGCGGTACGAC. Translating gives CASSSLGRYD. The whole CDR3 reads CASSSLGRYDYTF.

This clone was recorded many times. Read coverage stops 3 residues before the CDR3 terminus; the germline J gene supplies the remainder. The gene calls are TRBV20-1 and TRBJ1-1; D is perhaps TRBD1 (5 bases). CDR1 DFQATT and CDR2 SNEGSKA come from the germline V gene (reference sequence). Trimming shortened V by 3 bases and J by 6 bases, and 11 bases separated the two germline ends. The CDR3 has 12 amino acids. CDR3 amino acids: CSASRGPSEAFF. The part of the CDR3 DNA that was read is TGCAGTGCTAGTAGGGGCCCATCTGAA.

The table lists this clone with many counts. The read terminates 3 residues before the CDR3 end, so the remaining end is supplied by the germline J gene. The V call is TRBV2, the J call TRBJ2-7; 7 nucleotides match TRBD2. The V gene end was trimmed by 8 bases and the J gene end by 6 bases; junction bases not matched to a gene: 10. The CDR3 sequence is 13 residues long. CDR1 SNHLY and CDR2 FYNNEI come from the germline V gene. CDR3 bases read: TGTGCCAGCTCGGGGGGAGACACCCTCGAG. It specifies CASSGGDTLE. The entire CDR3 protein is CASSGGDTLEQYF.

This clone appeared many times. The sequenced part of the CDR3 DNA is TGTGCCAGCAGTGAGGACAGGGCCCAGTATGGC. Amino acids: CASSEDRAQYG. The full CDR3 protein is CASSEDRAQYGYTF. This chain links TRBV2 with TRBJ1-2; TRBD1 aligns across 8 bases. The read terminates 3 residues ahead of where the CDR3 ends, so the germline J gene completes it. CDR1 and CDR2 (germline): SNHLY, FYNNEI. The CDR3 is 14 residues long. J gave up 5 bases and V 3 bases, and 5 bases lay outside the gene matches.

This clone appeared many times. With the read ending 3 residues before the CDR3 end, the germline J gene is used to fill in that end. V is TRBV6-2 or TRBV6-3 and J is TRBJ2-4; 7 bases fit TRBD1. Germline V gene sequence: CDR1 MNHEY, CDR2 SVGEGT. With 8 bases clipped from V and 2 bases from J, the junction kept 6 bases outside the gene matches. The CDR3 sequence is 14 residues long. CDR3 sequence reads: CASADRSPKNIQYF. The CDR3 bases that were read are TGTGCCAGCGCGGACAGGTCTCCCAAAAACATT.

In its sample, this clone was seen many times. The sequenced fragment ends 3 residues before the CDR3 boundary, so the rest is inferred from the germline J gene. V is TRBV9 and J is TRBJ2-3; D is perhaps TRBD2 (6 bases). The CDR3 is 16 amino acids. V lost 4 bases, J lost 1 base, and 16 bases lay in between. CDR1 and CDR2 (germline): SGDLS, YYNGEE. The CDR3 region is CASSSLLAMGTDTQYF. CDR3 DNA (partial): TGTGCCAGCAGCTCCCTCCTAGCGATGGGCACAGATACG.

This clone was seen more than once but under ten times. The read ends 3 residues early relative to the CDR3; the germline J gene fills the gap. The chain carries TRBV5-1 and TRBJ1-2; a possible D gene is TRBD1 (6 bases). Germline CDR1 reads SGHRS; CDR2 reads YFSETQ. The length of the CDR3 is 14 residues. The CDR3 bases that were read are TGCGCCAGCAACAACGGGGGGGCCGAAGAGACC. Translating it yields CASNNGGAEET. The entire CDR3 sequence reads CASNNGGAEETYTF.

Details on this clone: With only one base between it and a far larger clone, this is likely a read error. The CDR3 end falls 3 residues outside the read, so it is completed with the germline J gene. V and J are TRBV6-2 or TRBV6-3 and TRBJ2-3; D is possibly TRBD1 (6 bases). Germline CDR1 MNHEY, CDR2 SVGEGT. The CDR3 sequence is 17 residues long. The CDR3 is CASTYSHREPGTHTQYF. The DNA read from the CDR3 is TGTGCCAGCACTTACTCTCACAGGGAGCCAGGCACACATACG.

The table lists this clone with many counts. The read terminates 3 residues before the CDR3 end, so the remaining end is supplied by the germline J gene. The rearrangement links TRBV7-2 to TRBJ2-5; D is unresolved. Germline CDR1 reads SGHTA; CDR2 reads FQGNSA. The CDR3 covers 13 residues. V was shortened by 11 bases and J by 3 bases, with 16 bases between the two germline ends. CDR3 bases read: TGTGCCTCAGTAGCCAGAAAGGAAGAGACC. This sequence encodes CASVARKEET. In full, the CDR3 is CASVARKEETQYF.

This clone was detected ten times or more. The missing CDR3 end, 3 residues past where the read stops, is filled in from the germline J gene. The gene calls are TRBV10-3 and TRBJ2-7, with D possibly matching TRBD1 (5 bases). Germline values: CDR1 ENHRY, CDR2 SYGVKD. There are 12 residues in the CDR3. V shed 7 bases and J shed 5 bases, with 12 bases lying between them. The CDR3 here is CAINTGRDEQYF. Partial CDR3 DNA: TGTGCCATCAATACAGGTCGGGACGAG.

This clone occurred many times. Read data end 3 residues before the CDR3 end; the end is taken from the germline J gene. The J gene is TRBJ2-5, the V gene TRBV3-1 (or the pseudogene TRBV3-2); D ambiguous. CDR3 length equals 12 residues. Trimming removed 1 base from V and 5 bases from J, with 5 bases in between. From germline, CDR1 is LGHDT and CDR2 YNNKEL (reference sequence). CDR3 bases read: TGTGCCAGCAGCCAAGGGCGGGAGACC. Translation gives CASSQGRET. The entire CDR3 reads CASSQGRETQYF.

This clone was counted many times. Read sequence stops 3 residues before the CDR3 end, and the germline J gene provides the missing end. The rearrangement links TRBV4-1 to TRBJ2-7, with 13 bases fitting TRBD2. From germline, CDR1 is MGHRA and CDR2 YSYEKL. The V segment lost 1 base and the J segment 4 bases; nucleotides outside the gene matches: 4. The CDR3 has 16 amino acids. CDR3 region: CASSQGTSGSRYEQYF. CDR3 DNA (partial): TGCGCCAGCAGCCAAGGGACTAGCGGGAGTAGGTACGAG.

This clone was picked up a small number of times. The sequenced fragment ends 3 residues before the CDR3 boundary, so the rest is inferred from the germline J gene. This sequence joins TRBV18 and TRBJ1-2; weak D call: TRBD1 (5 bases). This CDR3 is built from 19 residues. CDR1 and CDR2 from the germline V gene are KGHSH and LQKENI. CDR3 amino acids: CASSPPIGTSGPLGNIYTF. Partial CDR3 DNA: TGTGCCAGCTCACCACCAATAGGGACTAGCGGCCCCCTCGGGAACATC.

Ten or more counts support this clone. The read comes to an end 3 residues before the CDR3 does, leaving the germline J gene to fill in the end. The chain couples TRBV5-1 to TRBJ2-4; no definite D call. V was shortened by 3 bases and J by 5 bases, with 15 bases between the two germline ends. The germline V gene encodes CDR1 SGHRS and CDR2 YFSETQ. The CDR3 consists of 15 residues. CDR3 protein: CASSSYSGPENIQYF. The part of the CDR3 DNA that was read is TGCGCCAGCAGCTCCTACAGTGGCCCCGAAAACATT.

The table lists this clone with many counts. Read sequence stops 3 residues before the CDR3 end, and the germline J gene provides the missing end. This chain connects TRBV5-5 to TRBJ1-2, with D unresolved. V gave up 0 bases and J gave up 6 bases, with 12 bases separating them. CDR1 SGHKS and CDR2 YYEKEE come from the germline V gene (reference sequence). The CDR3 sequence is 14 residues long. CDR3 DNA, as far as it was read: TGTGCCAGCAGCTTGGTGGCACCTTCAAATGGC. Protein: CASSLVAPSNG. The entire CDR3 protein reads CASSLVAPSNGYTF.